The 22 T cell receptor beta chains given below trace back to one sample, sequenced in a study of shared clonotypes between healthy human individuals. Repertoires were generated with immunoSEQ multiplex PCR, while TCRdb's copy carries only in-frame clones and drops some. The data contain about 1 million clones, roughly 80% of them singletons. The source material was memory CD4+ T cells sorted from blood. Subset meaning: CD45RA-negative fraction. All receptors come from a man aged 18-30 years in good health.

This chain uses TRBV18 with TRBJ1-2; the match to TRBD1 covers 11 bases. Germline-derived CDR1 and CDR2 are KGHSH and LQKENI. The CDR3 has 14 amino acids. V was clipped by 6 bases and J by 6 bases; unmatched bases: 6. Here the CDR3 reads CASSREDRGHGYTF. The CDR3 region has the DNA TGTGCCAGCTCGCGAGAGGACAGGGGGCATGGCTACACCTTC.

CDR3 amino acids: CASSYNPGLLHF. The CDR3 DNA follows: TGTGCCAGCAGTTACAATCCCGGTCTCCTCCACTTT. This sequence joins TRBV6-5 and TRBJ1-6; no definite D call. CDR1 is MNHEY, CDR2 SVGAGI, per germline. Trimming removed 2 bases at V and 15 bases at J, with 11 bases between. The CDR3 runs to 12 residues.

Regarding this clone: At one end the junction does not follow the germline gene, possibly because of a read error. CDR3 sequence (DNA): TGTGCTAGCAGCTTAGCGCCAGGGGCTGGGGAGCTGTTTTTT. This translates into CASSLAPGAGELFF. V usage is TRBV7-7 and J usage is TRBJ2-2, with D maybe TRBD1 (6 bases). The CDR3 contains 14 residues. In germline, CDR1 is SSHAT, CDR2 FNYEAQ (reference sequence).

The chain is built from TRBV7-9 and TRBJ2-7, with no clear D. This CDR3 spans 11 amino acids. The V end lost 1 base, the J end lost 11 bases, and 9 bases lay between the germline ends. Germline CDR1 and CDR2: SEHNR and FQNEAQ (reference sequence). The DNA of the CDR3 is TGTGCCAGCAGCTTAGGGGCTCGAAAGTACTTC. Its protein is CASSLGARKYF.

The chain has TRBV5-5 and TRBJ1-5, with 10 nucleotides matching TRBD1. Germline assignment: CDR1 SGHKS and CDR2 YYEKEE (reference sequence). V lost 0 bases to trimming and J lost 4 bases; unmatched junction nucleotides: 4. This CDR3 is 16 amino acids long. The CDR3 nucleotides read TGTGCCAGCAGCTTGGCCATGGGACAGGGGAATCAGCCCCAGCATTTT. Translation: CASSLAMGQGNQPQHF.

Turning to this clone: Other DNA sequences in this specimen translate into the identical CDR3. The chain's CDR3 is CASSLEGGATNEKLFF. The DNA of the CDR3 is TGCGCCAGCAGCTTGGAGGGAGGGGCAACTAATGAAAAACTGTTTTTT. The V call is TRBV5-1, the J call TRBJ1-4; a possible D gene is TRBD1 (5 bases). CDR3 size: 16 residues. V lost 0 bases and J lost 0, with 9 bases in between. Germline assignment: CDR1 SGHRS and CDR2 YFSETQ.

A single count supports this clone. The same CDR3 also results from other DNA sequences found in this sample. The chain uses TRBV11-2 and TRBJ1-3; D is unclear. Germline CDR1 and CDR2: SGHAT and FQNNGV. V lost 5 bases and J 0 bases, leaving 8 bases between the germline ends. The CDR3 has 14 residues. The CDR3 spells CASSRGSSGNTIYF. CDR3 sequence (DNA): TGTGCCAGCAGCCGAGGCTCCTCTGGAAACACCATATATTTT.

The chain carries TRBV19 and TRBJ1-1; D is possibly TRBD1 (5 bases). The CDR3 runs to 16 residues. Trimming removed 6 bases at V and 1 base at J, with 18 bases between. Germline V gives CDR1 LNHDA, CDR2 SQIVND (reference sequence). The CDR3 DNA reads TGTGCCAGTAGCGGAATCGAAGTGGGGGGGAACACTGAAGCTTTCTTT. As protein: CASSGIEVGGNTEAFF.

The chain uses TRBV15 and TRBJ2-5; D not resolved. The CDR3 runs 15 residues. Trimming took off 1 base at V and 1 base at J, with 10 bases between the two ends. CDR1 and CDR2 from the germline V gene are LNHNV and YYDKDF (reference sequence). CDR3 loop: CATSRGGIVQETQYF. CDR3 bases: TGTGCCACCAGCAGAGGCGGCATTGTCCAAGAGACCCAGTACTTC.

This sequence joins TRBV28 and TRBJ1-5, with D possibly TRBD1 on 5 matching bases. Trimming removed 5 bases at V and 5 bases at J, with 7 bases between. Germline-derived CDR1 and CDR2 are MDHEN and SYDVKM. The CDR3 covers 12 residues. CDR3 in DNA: TGTGCCAGCAGTGCACAGGATCAGCCCCAGCATTTT. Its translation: CASSAQDQPQHF. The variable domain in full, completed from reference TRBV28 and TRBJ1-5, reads DVKVTQSSRYLVKRTGEKVFLECVQDMDHENMFWYRQDPGLGLRLIYFSYDVKMKEKGDIPEGYSVSREKKERFSLILESASTNQTSMYLCASSAQDQPQHFGDGTRLSIL.

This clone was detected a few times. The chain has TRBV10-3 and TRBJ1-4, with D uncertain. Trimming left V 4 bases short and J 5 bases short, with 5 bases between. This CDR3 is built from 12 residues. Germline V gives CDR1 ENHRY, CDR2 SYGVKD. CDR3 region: CAISVQNEKLFF. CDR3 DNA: TGTGCCATCAGTGTACAGAATGAAAAACTGTTTTTT.

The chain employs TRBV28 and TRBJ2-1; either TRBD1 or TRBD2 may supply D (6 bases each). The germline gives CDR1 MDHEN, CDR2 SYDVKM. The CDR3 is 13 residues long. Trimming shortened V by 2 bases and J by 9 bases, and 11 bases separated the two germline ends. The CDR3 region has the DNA TGTGCCAGCAGTTTAGGAAGGGGGGCTGAGCAGTTCTTC. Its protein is CASSLGRGAEQFF.

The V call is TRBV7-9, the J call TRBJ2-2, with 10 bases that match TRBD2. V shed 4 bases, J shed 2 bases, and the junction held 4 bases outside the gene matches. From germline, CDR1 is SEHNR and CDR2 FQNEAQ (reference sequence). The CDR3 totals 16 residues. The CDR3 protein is CASSSRLAGNTGELFF. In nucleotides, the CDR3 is TGTGCCAGCAGCTCCCGACTAGCGGGCAACACCGGGGAGCTGTTTTTT.

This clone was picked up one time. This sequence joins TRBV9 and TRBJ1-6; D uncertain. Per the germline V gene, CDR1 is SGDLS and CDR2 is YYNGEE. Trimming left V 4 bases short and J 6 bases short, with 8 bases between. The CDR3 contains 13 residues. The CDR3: CASSWDRNSPLHF. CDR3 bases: TGTGCCAGCAGCTGGGATCGTAATTCACCCCTCCACTTT.

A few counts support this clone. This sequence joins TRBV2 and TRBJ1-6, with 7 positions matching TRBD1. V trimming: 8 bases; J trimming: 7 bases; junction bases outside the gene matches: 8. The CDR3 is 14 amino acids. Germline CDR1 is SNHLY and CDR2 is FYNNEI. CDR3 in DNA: TGTGCCAGCGGGGAGACAGGGAGGAATTCACCCCTCCACTTT. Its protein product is CASGETGRNSPLHF.

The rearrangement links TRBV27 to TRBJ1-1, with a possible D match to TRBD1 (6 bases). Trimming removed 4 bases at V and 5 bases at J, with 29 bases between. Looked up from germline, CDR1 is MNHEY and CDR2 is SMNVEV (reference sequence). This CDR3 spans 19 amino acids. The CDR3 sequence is CASSSTRWDTPTASTEAFF. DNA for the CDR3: TGTGCCAGCAGTTCAACCCGATGGGACACACCCACGGCGAGTACTGAAGCTTTCTTT.

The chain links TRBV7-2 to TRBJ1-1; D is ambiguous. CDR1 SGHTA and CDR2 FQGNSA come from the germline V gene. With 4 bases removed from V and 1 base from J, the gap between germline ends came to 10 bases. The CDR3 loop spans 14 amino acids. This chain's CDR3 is CASSSGWGNTEAFF. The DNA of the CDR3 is TGTGCCAGCAGCTCTGGATGGGGGAACACTGAAGCTTTCTTT.

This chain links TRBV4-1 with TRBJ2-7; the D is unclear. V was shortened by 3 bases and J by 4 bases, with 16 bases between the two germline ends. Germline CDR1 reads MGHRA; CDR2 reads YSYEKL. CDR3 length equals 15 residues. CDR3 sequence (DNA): TGCGCCAGCAGCCAGTCCAGCCTCCTATATTACGAGCAGTACTTC. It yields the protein CASSQSSLLYYEQYF.

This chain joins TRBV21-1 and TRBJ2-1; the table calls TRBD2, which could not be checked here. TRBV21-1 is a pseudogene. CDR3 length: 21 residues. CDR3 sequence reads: CASNSSGGAYPIPPAGDEQFF. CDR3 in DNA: TGTGCCAGCAACTCTAGCGGGGGGGCCTATCCCATCCCCCCGGCCGGCGATGAGCAGTTCTTC.

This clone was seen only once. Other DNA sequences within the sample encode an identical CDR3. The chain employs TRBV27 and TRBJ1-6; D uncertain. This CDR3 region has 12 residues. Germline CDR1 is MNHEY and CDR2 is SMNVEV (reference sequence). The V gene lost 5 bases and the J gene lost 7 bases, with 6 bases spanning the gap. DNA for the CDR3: TGTGCCAGCAGTCCCTCGAATTCACCCCTCCACTTT. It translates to CASSPSNSPLHF.

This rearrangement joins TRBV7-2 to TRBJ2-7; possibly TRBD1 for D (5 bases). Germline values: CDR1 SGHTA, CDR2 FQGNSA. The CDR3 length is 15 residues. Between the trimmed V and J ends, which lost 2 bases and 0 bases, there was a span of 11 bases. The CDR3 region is CASSLRGLNSYEQYF. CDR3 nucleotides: TGTGCCAGCAGCTTAAGGGGCCTCAACTCCTACGAGCAGTACTTC.

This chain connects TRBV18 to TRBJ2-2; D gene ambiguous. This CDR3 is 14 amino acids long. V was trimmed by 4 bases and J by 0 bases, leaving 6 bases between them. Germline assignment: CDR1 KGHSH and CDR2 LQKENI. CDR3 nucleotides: TGTGCCAGCTCACTGACAACGAACACCGGGGAGCTGTTTTTT. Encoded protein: CASSLTTNTGELFF.